This T cell receptor beta chain was obtained from a study of regulatory T cells in long-lasting Graves disease. The germline V and J ends were trimmed by 4 bases and 3 bases, with 7 bases remaining between them. CDR1 is LNHDA and CDR2 is SQIVND in the germline V gene (reference sequence). The CDR3 loop spans 13 amino acids. In its sample, this clonotype was seen a few times. The authors built TCR beta libraries using iRepertoire HTBI primers and Arm-PCR of CDR3 regions. Using its own MiXCR run on the multiplex PCR reads, TCRdb lists one record per CDR3 protein. The sample holds roughly 450,000 distinct CDR3 sequences, about a quarter seen once. The sample's time point: persistent/refractory GD, antithyroid drugs over 5 years with positive TRAb. Extracted PBMC RNA gave rise to the TCR library.

The genes are TRBV19 and TRBJ2-1; perhaps TRBD2 as D (5 bases). The sequence derives from a female donor with Graves disease. Sequences were derived from peripheral blood mononuclear cells (PBMCs), sampled when the disease was refractory, from a patient treated with antithyroid drugs. CDR3 protein: CASSTGIYNEQFF. The CDR3 coding sequence is TGTGCCAGTAGTACGGGAATCTACAATGAGCAGTTCTTC.